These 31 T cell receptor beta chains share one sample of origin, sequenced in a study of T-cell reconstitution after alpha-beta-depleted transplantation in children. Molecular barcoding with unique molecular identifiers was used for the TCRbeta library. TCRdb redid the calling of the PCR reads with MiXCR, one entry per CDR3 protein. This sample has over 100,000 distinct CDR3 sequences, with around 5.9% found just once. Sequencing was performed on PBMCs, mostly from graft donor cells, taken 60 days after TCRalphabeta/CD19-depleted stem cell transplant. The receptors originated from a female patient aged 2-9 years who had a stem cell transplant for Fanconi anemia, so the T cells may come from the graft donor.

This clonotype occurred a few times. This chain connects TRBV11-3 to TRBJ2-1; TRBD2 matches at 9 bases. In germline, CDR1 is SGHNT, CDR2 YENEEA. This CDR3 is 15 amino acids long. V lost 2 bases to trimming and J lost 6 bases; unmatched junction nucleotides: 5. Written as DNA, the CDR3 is TGTGCCAGCAGCTTAAATAGCGGGAGAGGCAATGAGCAGTTCTTC. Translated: CASSLNSGRGNEQFF.

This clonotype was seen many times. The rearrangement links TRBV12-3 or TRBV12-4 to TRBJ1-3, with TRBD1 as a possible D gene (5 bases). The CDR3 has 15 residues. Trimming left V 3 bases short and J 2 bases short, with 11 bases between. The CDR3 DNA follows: TGTGCCAGCAGTTTGGTGGGCAGGGCTGGAAACACCATATATTTT. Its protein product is CASSLVGRAGNTIYF.

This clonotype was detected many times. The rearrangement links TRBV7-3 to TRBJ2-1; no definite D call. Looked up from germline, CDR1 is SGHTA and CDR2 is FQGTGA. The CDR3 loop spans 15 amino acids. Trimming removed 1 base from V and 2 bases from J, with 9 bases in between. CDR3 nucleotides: TGTGCCAGCAGCTTAATTCCTCGTACCTACAATGAGCAGTTCTTC. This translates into CASSLIPRTYNEQFF.

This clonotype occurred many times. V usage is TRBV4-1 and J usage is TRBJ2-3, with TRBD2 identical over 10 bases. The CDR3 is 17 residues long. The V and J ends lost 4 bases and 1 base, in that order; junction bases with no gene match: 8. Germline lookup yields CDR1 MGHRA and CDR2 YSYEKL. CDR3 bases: TGCGCCAGCAGCCGATCCCGGACTAGCGGCGGCACAGATACGCAGTATTTT. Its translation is CASSRSRTSGGTDTQYF.

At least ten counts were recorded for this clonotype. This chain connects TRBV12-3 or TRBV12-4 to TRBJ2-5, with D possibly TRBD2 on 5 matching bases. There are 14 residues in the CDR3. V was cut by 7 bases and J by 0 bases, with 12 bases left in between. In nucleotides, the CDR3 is TGTGCCAGCACTCTCGGAGGCAACCAAGAGACCCAGTACTTC. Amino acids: CASTLGGNQETQYF.

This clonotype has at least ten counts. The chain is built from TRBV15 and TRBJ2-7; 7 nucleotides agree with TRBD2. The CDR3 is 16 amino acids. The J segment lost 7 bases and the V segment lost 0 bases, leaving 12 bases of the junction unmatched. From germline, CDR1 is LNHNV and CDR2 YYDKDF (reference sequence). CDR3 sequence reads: CATSRDASGAHEEQYF. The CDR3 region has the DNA TGTGCCACCAGCAGAGACGCGAGCGGGGCCCATGAGGAGCAGTACTTC.

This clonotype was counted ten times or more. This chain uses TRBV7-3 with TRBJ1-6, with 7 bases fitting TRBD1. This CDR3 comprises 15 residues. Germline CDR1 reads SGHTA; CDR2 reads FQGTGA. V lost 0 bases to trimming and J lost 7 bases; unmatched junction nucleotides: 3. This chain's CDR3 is CASSLTGTENSPLHF. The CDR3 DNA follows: TGTGCCAGCAGCTTAACCGGGACAGAGAATTCACCCCTCCACTTT.

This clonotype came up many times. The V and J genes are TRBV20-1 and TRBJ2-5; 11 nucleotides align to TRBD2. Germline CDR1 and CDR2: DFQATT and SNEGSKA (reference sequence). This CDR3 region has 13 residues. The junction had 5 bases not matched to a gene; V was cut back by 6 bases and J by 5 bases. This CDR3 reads CSAPLAGGETQYF. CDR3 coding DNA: TGCAGTGCCCCTTTAGCGGGGGGGGAGACCCAGTACTTC.

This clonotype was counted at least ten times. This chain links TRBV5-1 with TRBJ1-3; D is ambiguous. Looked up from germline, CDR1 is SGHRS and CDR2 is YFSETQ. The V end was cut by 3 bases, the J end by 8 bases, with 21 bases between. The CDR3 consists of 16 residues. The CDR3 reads CASSSAPRSQRDTIYF. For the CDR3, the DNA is TGCGCCAGCAGCTCGGCCCCCAGGTCTCAAAGGGACACCATATATTTT. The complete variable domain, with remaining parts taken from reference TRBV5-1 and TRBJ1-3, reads KAGVTQTPRYLIKTRGQQVTLSCSPISGHRSVSWYQQTPGQGLQFLFEYFSETQRNKGNFPGRFSGRQFSNSRSEMNVSTLELGDSALYLCASSSAPRSQRDTIYFGEGSWLTVV.

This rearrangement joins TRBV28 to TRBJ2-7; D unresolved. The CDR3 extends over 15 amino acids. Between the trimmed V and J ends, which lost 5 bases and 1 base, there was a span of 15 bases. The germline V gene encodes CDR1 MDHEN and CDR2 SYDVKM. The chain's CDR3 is CASSPTEGWSYEQYF. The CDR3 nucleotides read TGTGCCAGCAGTCCGACTGAAGGGTGGTCCTACGAGCAGTACTTC.

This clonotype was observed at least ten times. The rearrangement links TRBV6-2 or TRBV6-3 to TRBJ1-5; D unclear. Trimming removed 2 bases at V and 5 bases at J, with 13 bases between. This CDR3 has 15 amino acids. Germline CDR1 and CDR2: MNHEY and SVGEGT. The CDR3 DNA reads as TGTGCCAGCAGTTACGGGAGGGTCGTGGATCAGCCCCAGCATTTT. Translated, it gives CASSYGRVVDQPQHF.

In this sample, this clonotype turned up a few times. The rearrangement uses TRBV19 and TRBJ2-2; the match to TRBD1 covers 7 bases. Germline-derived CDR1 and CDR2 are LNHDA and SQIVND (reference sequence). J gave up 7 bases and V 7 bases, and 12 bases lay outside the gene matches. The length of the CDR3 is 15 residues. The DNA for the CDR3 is TGTGCCAGTACCTATACCCCGACAGGGTACGGGGAGCTGTTTTTT. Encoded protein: CASTYTPTGYGELFF.

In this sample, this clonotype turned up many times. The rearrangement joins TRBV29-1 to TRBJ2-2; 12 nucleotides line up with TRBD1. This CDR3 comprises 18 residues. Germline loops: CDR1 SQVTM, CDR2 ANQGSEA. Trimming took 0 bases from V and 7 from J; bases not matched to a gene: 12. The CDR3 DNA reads TGCAGCGTTGAAGAGGGGACAGGGGGCGAATCGCATTTCGGGGAGCTGTTTTTT. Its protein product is CSVEEGTGGESHFGELFF.

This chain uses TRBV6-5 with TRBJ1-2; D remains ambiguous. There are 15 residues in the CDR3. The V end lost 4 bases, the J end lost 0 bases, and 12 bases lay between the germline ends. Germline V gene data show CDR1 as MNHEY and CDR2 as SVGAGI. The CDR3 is CASSSEARANYGYTF. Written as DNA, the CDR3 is TGTGCCAGCAGTTCCGAGGCCCGGGCTAACTATGGCTACACCTTC.

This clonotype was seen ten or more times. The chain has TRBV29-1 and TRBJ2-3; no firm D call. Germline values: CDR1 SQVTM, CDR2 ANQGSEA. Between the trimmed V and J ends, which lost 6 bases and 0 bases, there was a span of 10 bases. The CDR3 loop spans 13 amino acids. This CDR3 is CSVDSTSTDTQYF. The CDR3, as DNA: TGCAGCGTCGATAGTACTAGCACAGATACGCAGTATTTT.

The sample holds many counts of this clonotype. CDR3 nucleotide sequence: TGTGCCATCAGTGACGCCGACAGGGCGGAAGAATACATTCAGTACTTC. Encoded protein: CAISDADRAEEYIQYF. V is TRBV10-3 and J is TRBJ2-4; 7 positions match TRBD1. The CDR3 contains 16 residues. Germline CDR1 is ENHRY and CDR2 is SYGVKD. The trim removed 3 bases at V and 8 bases at J, leaving 13 bases unmatched.

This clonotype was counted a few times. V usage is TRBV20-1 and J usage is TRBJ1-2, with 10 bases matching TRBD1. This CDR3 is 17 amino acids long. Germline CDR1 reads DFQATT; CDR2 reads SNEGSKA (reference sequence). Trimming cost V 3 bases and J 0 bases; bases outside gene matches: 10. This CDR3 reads CSASTRDRGLANYGYTF. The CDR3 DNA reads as TGCAGTGCTAGCACTCGGGACAGGGGTTTAGCTAACTATGGCTACACCTTC.

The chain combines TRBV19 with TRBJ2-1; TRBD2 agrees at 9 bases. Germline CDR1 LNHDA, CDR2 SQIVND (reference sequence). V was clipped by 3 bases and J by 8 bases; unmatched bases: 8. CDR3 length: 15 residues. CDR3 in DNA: TGTGCCAGTAGTATCCTCGGGCTAGCGGGATATGAGCAGTTCTTC. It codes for CASSILGLAGYEQFF.

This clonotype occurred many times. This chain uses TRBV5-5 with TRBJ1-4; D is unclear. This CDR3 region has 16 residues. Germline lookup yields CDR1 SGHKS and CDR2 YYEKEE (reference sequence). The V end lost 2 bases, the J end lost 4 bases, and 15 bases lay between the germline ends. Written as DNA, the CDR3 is TGTGCCAGCAGCTTTGGAGCCCTACTCTTTAATGAAAAACTGTTTTTT. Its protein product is CASSFGALLFNEKLFF.

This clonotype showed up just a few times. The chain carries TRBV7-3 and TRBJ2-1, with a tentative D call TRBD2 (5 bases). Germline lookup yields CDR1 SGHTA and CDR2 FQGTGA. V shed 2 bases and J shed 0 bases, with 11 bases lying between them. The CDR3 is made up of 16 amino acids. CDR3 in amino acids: CASSLEGRSSYNEQFF. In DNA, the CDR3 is TGTGCCAGCAGCTTAGAGGGCAGGAGCTCCTACAATGAGCAGTTCTTC.

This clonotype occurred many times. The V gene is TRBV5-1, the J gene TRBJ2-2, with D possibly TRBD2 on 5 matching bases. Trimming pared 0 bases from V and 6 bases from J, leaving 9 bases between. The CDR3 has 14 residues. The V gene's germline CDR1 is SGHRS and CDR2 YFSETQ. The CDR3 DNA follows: TGCGCCAGCAGCTTGGCTTCCGGGGCCGGGGAGCTGTTTTTT. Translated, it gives CASSLASGAGELFF. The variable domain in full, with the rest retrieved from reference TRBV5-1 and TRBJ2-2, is KAGVTQTPRYLIKTRGQQVTLSCSPISGHRSVSWYQQTPGQGLQFLFEYFSETQRNKGNFPGRFSGRQFSNSRSEMNVSTLELGDSALYLCASSLASGAGELFFGEGSRLTVL.

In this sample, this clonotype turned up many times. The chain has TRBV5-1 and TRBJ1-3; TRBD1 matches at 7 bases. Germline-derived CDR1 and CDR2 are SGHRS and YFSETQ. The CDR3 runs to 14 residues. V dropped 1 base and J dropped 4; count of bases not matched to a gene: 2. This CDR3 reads CASSLTGVGNTIYF. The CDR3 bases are TGCGCCAGCAGCTTGACAGGGGTCGGAAACACCATATATTTT.

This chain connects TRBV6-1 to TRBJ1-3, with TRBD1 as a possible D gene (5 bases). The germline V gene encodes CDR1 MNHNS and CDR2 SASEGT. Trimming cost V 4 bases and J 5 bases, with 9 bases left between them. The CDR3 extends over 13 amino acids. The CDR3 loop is CASSGTFRNTIYF. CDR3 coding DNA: TGTGCCAGCAGTGGGACATTCAGAAACACCATATATTTT.

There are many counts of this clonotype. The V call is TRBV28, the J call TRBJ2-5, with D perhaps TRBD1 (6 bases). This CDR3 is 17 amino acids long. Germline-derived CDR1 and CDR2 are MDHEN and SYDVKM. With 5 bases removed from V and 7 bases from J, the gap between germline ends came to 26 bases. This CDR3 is CASSALGTSWALGTQYF. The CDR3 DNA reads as TGTGCCAGCAGTGCCCTCGGGACATCTTGGGCCTTAGGGACCCAGTACTTC.

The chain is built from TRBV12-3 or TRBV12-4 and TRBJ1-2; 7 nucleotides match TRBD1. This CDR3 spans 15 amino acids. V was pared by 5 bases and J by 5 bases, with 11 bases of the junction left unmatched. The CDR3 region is CASSPEPGQHYGYTF. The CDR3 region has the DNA TGTGCCAGCAGTCCGGAACCGGGACAGCATTATGGCTACACCTTC.

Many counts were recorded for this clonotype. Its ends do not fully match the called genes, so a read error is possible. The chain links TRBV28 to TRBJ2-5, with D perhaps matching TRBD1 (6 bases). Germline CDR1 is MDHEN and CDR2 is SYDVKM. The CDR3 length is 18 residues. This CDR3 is CASSLWGWTDPYQETQYF. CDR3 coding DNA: TGTGCCAGCAGTCTATGGGGGTGGACAGATCCGTACCAAGAGACCCAGTACTTC.

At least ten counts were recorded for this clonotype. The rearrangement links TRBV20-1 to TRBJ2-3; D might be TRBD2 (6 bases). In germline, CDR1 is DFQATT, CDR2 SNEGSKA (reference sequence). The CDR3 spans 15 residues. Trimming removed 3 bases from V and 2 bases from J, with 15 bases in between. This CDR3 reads CSASTTTSFTDTQYF. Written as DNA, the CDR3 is TGCAGTGCTAGCACGACGACTAGTTTCACAGATACGCAGTATTTT.

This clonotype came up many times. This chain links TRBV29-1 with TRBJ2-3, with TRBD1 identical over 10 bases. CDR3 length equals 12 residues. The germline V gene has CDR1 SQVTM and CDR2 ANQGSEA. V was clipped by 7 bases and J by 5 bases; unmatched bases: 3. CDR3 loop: CSARTGGDTQYF. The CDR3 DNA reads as TGCAGCGCTCGGACAGGGGGAGATACGCAGTATTTT.

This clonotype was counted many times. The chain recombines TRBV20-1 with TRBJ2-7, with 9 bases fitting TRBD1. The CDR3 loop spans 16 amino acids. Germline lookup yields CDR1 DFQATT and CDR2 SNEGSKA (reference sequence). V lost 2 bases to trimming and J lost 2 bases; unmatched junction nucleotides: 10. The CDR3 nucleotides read TGCAGTGCTAGAAGGTTCGGGGACAGGGCAACCTACGAGCAGTACTTC. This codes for CSARRFGDRATYEQYF.

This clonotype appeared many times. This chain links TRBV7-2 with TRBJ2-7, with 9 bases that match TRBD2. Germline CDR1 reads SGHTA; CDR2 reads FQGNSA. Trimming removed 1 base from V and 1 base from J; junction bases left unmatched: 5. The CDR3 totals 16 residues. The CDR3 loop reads CASSLVAGATSYEQYF. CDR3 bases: TGTGCCAGCAGCTTAGTAGCGGGGGCCACGTCCTACGAGCAGTACTTC.

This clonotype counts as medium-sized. CDR3 bases: TGCGCCAGCAGCCAAGATCCCATGAACTCTTGGACCCAGTACTTC. Its translation: CASSQDPMNSWTQYF. The gene calls are TRBV4-1 and TRBJ2-5; no clear D gene. The CDR3 is made up of 15 amino acids. V gave up 0 bases and J gave up 7 bases, with 15 bases separating them. From germline, CDR1 is MGHRA and CDR2 YSYEKL.